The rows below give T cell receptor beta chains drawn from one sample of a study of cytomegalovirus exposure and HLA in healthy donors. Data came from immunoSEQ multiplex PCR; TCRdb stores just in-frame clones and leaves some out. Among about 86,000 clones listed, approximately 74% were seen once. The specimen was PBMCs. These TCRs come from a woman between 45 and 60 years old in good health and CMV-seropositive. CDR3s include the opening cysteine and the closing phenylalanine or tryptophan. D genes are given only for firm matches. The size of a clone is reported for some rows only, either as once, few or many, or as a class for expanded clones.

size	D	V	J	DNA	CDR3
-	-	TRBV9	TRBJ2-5	TGTGCCAGCAGCGTAGATATGTACCAAGAGACCCAGTACTTC	CASSVDMYQETQYF
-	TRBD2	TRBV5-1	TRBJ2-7	TGCGCCAGCAGCTTGGCCCTAAGTAGCGGGAGTCTCTCCTACGAGCAGTACTTC	CASSLALSSGSLSYEQYF
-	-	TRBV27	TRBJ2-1	TGTGCCAGCAGTGTTATTGGGGGAGGTTCCTACAATGAGCAGTTCTTC	CASSVIGGGSYNEQFF
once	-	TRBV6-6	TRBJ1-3	TGTGCCAGCAGTCTTTCCGACCCTAGCGCTGGAAACACCATATATTTT	CASSLSDPSAGNTIYF
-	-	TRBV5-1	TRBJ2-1	TGCGCCAGCAGCTCCCGCGCGGGGACCTACAATGAGCAGTTCTTC	CASSSRAGTYNEQFF
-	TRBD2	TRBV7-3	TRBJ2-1	TGTGCCAGCAGCTTCTTCCCTAGCAGGACTAGCGGGAGTGAGCAGTTCTTC	CASSFFPSRTSGSEQFF
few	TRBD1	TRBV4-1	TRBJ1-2	TGCGCCAGCAGCCAAATTGTCAGGGGGCGCGACTATGGCTACACCTTC	CASSQIVRGRDYGYTF
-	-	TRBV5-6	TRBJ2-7	TGTGCCAGCAGCTTTTACGTCGAACTACCCGAGCAGTACTTC	CASSFYVELPEQYF
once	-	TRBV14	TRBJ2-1	TGTGCCAGCAGCCAAGGGTGGCGGAGGGAGGATGAGCAGTTCTTC	CASSQGWRREDEQFF
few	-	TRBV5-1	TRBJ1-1	TGCGCCAGCAGCTTTCAGTTGAACACTGAAGCTTTCTTT	CASSFQLNTEAFF
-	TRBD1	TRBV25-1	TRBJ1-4	TGTGCCAGCAGTGGGTCGACAGGGACCGCAACTAATGAAAAACTGTTTTTT	CASSGSTGTATNEKLFF
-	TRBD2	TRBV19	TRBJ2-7	TGTGCCAGTAGCCCGGGACTAGCGGGCTCCTACGAGCAGTACTTC	CASSPGLAGSYEQYF
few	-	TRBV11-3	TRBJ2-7	TGTGCCAGCAGCGTCAGGGTATCCTACGAGCAGTACTTC	CASSVRVSYEQYF
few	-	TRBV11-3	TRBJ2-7	TGTGCCAGCAGCTTGGAAAAGGGGCAGGGAACCTACGAGCAGTACTTC	CASSLEKGQGTYEQYF
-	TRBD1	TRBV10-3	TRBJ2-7	TGTGCCATCAGTGATAGGACAGGGGGTACTTACGAGCAGTACTTC	CAISDRTGGTYEQYF
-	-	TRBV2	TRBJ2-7	TGTGCCAGCAGTGATAACAGTCCCATGGTGTCCTACGAGCAGTACTTC	CASSDNSPMVSYEQYF
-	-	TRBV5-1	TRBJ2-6	TGCGCCAGCAGCTTCCTACAGGCTCCTGGGGCCAACGTCCTGACTTTC	CASSFLQAPGANVLTF
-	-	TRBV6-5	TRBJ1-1	TGTGCCAGCAGGAGCCCGGGACTCATGAACACTGAAGCTTTCTTT	CASRSPGLMNTEAFF
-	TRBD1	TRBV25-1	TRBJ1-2	TGTGCCAGCAGTGACAGGGGGCTCCAGGAGTGGGGCTACACCTTC	CASSDRGLQEWGYTF
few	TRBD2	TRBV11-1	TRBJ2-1	TGTGCCAGCAGCCGAGCGGGGGCAGGCTACAATGAGCAGTTCTTC	CASSRAGAGYNEQFF
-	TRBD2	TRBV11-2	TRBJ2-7	TGTGCCAGCAGCCTGGAAGTAGCGGGAGCTCGGGAGCAGTACTTC	CASSLEVAGAREQYF
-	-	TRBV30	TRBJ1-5	TGTGCCTGGGCCGGAGAGGGAAATCAGCCCCAGCATTTT	CAWAGEGNQPQHF
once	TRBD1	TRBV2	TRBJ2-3	TGTGCCAGCATTTGGGACAGGGGGACAGATACGCAGTATTTT	CASIWDRGTDTQYF
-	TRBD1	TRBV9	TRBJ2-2	TGTGCCAGCAGCGTAGAGGGCAGGGGGCGCATAACCGGGGAGCTGTTTTTT	CASSVEGRGRITGELFF
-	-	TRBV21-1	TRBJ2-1	-	CASSRRLGVAGGIYNEQFF
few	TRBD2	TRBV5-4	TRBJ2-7	TGTGCCAGCAGCCCCAAGGGCGGGAGGTTCTACGAGCAGTACTTC	CASSPKGGRFYEQYF
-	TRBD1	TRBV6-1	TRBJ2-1	TGTGCCATGAAATGGGACAGGGGGTCGAATGAGCAGTTCTTC	CAMKWDRGSNEQFF
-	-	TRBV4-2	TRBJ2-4	TGTGCCAGCAGCCAAGGGGGCGGGGTAAAAAACATTCAGTACTTC	CASSQGGGVKNIQYF